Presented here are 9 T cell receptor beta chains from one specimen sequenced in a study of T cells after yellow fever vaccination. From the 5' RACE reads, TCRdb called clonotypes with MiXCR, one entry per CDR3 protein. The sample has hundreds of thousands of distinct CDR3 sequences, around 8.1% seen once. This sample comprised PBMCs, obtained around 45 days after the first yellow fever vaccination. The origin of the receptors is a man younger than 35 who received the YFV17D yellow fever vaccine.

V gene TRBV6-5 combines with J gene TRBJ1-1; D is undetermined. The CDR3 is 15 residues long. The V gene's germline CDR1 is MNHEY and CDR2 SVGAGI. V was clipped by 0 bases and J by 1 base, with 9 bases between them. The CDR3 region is CASSYSRRENTEAFF. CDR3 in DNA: TGTGCCAGCAGTTACTCGAGAAGAGAGAACACTGAAGCTTTCTTT.

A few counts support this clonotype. CDR3 sequence (DNA): TGCGCCAGCAGCCAACACACCGGGCCAATACTAAGCTCCTATAATTCACCCCTCCACTTT. It yields the protein CASSQHTGPILSSYNSPLHF. V and J are TRBV4-1 and TRBJ1-6, with no clear D. The germline V gene has CDR1 MGHRA and CDR2 YSYEKL. V gave up 2 bases and J gave up 0 bases, with 20 bases separating them. This CDR3 comprises 20 residues.

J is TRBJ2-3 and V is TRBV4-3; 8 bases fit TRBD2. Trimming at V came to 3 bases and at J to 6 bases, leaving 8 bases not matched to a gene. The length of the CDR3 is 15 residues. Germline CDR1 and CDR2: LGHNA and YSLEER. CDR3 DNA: TGCGCCAGCAGCCAGGCCGGGGGGGACACTGATACGCAGTATTTT. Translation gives CASSQAGGDTDTQYF.

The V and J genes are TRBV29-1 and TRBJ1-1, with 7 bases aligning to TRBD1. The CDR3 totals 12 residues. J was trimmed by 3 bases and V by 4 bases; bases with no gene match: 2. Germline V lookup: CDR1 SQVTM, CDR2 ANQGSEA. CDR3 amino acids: CSVGRGYTEAFF. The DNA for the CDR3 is TGCAGCGTTGGCAGGGGGTACACTGAAGCTTTCTTT.

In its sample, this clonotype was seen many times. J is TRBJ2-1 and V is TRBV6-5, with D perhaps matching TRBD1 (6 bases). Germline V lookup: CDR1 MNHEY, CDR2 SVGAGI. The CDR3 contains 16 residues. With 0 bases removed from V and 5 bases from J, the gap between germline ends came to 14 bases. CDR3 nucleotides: TGTGCCAGCAGTTACTCGTACAGGGTCTCAAACAATGAGCAGTTCTTC. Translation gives CASSYSYRVSNNEQFF.

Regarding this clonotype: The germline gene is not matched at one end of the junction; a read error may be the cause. The CDR3: CASSFGGKQETPYF. CDR3 bases: TGTGCCAGCAGTTTTGGAGGGAAACAAGAGACCCCGTACTTC. The chain employs TRBV12-3 or TRBV12-4 and TRBJ2-5; D may be TRBD2 (6 bases). CDR3 length: 14 residues.

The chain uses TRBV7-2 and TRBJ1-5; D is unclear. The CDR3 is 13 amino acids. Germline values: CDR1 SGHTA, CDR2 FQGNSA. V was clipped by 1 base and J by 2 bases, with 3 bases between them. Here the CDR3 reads CASSLVRNQPQHF. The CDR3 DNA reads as TGTGCCAGCAGCTTAGTTCGCAATCAGCCCCAGCATTTT.

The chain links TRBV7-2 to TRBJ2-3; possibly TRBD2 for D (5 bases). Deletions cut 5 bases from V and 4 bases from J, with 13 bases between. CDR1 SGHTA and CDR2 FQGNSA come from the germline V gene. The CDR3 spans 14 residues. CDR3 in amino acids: CASSAGLVSDTQYF. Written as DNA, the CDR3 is TGTGCCAGCAGCGCTGGACTTGTCTCAGATACGCAGTATTTT.

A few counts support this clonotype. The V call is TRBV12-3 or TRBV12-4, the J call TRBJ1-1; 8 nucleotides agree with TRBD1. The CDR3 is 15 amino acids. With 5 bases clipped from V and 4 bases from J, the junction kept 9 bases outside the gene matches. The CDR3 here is CASSPDRGSGTEAFF. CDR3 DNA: TGTGCCAGCAGTCCCGACAGGGGTAGTGGCACTGAAGCTTTCTTT.